Each of the 4 T cell receptor beta chains below was sequenced from the same sample in a study of T cell responses to AZD1222 COVID-19 vaccine. The repertoire was sequenced with immunoSEQ multiplex PCR; TCRdb's copy has only in-frame clones and lacks some. Of 75,000 to 100,000 clones in the sample, 85% to 90% are singletons; the top ten hold approximately 24%. The sample was peripheral blood, taken on day 0 of AZD1222 vaccination. The receptors come from an adult in good health.

This chain links TRBV24-1 with TRBJ2-7; no reliable D call. The CDR3 totals 13 residues. V gave up 5 bases and J gave up 0 bases, with 7 bases separating them. Per the germline V gene, CDR1 is KGHDR and CDR2 is SFDVKD. The CDR3 spells CATSGASSYEQYF. CDR3 sequence (DNA): TGTGCCACCAGTGGGGCCAGCTCCTACGAGCAGTACTTC.

The chain employs TRBV18 and TRBJ2-5; 9 nucleotides line up with TRBD2. The germline V gene has CDR1 KGHSH and CDR2 LQKENI. V was pared by 3 bases and J by 2 bases, with 10 bases of the junction left unmatched. This CDR3 is 17 amino acids long. The CDR3 region is CASSPLRASGVQETQYF. The CDR3 coding sequence is TGTGCCAGCTCACCGCTAAGGGCTAGCGGGGTTCAAGAGACCCAGTACTTC.

This clone was detected only once. This sequence joins TRBV25-1 and TRBJ2-7, with 9 bases matching TRBD1. V lost 4 bases and J lost 1; bases outside the gene matches: 2. The CDR3 is made up of 14 amino acids. Germline CDR1 and CDR2: MGHDK and SYGVNS. The CDR3 DNA is TGTGCCAGCAGTGCGGGACAGGGATCCTACGAGCAGTACTTC. This encodes CASSAGQGSYEQYF.

V usage is TRBV12-3 or TRBV12-4 and J usage is TRBJ1-1, with D hard to call. The CDR3 sequence is 12 residues long. Trimming left V 3 bases short and J 0 bases short, with 2 bases between. The CDR3 bases are TGTGCCAGCAGTTTTGTGAACACTGAAGCTTTCTTT. Translation: CASSFVNTEAFF.